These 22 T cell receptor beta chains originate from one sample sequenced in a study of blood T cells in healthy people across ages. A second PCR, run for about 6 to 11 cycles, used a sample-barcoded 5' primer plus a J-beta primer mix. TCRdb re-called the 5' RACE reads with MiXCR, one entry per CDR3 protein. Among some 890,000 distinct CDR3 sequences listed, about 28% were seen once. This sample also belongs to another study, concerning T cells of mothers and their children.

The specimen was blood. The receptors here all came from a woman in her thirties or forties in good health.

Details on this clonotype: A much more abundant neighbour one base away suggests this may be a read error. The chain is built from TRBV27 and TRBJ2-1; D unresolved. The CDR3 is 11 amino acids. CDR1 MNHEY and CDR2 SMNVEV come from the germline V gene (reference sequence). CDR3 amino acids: CASAWSSEQCF. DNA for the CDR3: TGTGCCAGCGCCTGGTCATCTGAGCAGTGCTTC.

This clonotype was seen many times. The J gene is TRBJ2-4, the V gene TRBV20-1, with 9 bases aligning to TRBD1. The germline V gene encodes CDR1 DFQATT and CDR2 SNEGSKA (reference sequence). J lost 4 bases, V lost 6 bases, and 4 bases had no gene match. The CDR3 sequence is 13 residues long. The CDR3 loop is CSATGGVKNIQYF. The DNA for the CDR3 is TGCAGTGCGACAGGGGGAGTGAAAAACATTCAGTACTTC.

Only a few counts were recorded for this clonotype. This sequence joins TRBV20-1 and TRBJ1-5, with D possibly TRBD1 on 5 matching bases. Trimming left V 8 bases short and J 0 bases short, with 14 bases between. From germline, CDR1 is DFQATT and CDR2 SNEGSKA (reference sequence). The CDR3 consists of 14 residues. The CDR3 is CSQQGRDSNQPQHF. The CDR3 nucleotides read TGCAGTCAACAAGGCAGGGATAGCAATCAGCCCCAGCATTTT.

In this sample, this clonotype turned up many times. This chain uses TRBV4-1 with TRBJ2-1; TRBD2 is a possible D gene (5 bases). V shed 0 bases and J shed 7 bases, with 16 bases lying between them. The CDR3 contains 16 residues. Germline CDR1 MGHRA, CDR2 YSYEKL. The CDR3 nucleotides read TGCGCCAGCAGCCAAGAGCGCACTAGTCGGTGGAATGAGCAGTTCTTC. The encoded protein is CASSQERTSRWNEQFF.

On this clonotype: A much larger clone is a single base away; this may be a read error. CDR3 residues: CASTPRRSSETETQYF. The CDR3 DNA is TGTGCCAGCACCCCTAGGAGGAGCAGTGAAACAGAGACCCAGTACTTC. This sequence joins TRBV6-6 and TRBJ2-5, with D possibly being TRBD2 (5 bases). Trimming took 7 bases from V and 4 from J, leaving 22 bases between them. Germline CDR1 reads MNHNY; CDR2 reads SVGAGI (reference sequence). CDR3 length equals 16 residues.

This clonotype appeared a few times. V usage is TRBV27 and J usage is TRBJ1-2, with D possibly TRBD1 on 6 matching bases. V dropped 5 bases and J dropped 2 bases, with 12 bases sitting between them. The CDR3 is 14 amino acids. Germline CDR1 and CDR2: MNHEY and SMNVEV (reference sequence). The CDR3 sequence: CASSPRTENYGYTF. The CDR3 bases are TGTGCCAGCAGTCCGAGGACAGAGAACTATGGCTACACCTTC.

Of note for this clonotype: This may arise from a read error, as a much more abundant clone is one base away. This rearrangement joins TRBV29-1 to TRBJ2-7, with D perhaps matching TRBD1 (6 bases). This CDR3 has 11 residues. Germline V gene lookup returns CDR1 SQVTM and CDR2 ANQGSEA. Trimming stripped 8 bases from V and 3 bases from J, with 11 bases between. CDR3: CSIRQDYEQYF. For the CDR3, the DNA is TGCAGCATCCGACAGGACTACGAGCAGTACTTC.

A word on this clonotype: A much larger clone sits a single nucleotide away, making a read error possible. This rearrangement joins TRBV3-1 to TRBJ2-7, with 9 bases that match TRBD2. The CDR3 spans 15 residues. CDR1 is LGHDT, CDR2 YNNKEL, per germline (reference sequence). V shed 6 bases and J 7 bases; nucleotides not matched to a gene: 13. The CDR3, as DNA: TGTGCCAGCAGGGGGGTAGCGGGGGACTACAATGAGCAGTACTTC. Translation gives CASRGVAGDYNEQYF.

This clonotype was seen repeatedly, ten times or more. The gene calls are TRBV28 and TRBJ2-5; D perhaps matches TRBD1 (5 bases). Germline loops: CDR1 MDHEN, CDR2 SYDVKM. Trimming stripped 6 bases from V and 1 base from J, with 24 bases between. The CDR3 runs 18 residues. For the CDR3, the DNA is TGTGCCAGCAGCCTACGATTATGGGGCAGAAAGTTCCAAGAGACCCAGTACTTC. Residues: CASSLRLWGRKFQETQYF.

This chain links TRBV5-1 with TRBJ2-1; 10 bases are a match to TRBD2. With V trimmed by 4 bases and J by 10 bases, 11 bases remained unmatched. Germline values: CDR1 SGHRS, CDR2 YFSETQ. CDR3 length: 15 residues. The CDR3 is CASSQTGTSVGEQFF. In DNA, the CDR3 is TGCGCCAGCAGCCAGACCGGGACTAGCGTAGGAGAGCAGTTCTTC.

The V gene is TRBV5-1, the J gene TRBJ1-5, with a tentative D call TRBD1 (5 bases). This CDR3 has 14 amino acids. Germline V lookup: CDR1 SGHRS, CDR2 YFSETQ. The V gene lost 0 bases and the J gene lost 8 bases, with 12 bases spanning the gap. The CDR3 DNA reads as TGCGCCAGCAGCTTGGGGGGCTCCGGGGAGCCCCAGCATTTT. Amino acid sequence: CASSLGGSGEPQHF.

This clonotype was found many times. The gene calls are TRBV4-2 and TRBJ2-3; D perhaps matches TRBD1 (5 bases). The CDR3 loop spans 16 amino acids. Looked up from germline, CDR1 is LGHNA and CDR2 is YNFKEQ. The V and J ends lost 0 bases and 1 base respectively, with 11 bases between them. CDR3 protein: CASSQEDRGGTDTQYF. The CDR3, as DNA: TGTGCCAGCAGCCAAGAAGATAGGGGCGGCACAGATACGCAGTATTTT.

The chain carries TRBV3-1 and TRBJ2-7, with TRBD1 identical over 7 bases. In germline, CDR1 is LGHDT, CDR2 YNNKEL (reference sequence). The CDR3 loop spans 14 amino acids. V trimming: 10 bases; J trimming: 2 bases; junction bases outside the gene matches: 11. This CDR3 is CATYRGRRTYEQYF. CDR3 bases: TGTGCCACTTACAGGGGTCGCCGGACCTACGAGCAGTACTTC.

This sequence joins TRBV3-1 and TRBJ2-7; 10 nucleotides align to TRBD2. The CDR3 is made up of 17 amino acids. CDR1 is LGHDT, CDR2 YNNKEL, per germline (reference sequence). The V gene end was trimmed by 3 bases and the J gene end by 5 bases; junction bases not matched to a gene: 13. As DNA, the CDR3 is TGTGCCAGCAGCCAGGAGAGGGGACTAGCGCAGATCAACGAGCAGTACTTC. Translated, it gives CASSQERGLAQINEQYF.

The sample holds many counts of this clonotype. DNA of the CDR3: TGCAGTGCTAGAGATATACAGGGGTTCTCCTACGAGCAGTACTTC. Protein product: CSARDIQGFSYEQYF. V usage is TRBV20-1 and J usage is TRBJ2-7; 7 bases map to TRBD1. V gave up 0 bases and J gave up 0 bases; unmatched junction bases: 5. The CDR3 contains 15 residues. Germline loops: CDR1 DFQATT, CDR2 SNEGSKA (reference sequence).

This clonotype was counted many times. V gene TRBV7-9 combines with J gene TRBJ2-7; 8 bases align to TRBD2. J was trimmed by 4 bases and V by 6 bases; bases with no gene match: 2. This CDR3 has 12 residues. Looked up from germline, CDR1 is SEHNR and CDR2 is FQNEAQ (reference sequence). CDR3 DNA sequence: TGTGCCAGCAGACTAGCGGATTACGAGCAGTACTTC. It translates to CASRLADYEQYF.

In DNA form, the CDR3 reads TGTGCCAGCAGTTTCAGTCCCTCGGGAATTCTGTCCAATGAGCAGTTCTTC. Amino acid sequence: CASSFSPSGILSNEQFF. The chain has TRBV28 and TRBJ2-1; possible D gene TRBD2, 5 bases. The CDR3 is made up of 17 amino acids. Trimming left V 3 bases short and J 6 bases short, with 21 bases between. Germline V gene lookup returns CDR1 MDHEN and CDR2 SYDVKM.

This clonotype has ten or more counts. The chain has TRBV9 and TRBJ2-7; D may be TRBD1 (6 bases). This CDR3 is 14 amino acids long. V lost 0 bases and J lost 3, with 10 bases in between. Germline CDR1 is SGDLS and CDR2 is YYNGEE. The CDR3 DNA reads TGTGCCAGCAGCGTAGGGGCAGGGGACTACGAGCAGTACTTC. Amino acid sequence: CASSVGAGDYEQYF.

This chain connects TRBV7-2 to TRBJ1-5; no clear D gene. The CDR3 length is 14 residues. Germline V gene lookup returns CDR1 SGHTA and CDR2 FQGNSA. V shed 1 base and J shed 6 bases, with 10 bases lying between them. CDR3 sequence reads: CASSLVKGTQPQHF. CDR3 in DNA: TGTGCCAGCAGCTTAGTAAAGGGTACTCAGCCCCAGCATTTT.

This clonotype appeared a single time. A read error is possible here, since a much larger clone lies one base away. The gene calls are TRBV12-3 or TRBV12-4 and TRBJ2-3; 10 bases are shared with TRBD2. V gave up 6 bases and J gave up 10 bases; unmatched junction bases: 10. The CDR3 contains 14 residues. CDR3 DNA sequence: TGTGCCAGCAGCTCTGGACTAGCGGCAAGTGCGCAGTATTTT. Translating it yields CASSSGLAASAQYF.

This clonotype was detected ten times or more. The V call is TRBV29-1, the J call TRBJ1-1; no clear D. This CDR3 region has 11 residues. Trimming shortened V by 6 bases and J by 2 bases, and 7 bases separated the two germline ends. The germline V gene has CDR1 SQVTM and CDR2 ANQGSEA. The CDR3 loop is CSVQTNTEAFF. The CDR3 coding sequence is TGCAGCGTGCAGACCAACACTGAAGCTTTCTTT.

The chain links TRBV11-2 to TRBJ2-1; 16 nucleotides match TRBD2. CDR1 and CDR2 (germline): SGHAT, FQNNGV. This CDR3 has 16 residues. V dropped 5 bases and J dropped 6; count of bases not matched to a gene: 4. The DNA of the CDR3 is TGTGCCAGCAGCCCAGGGACTAGCGGGGGGGTCAATGAGCAGTTCTTC. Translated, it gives CASSPGTSGGVNEQFF.